This section outlines one TCR beta chain sequence together with its context. Amplification of TCR beta CDR3 regions was performed using RNA transcripts as template. A first-round RT-PCR of the TCR CDR3 used the HTBI primer set. MiXCR, run by TCRdb on the multiplex PCR reads, gives a single entry per CDR3 protein. The repertoire has around 540,000 distinct CDR3 sequences, more than 15% of them found once; the top ten carry approximately 30%. Trimming left V 0 bases short and J 0 bases short, with 6 bases between. Germline V CDR1 and CDR2: MGHRA, YSYEKL. CDR3 size: 14 residues. These data come from a study of T cells in Graves' hyperthyroidism and ophthalmopathy.

The TCR was taken from a woman in her 30s with Graves' ophthalmopathy. The sequenced material came from blood. The rearrangement links TRBV4-1 to TRBJ2-7, with D unclear. Written as DNA, the CDR3 is TGCGCCAGCAGCCAAGAACGACACTCCTACGAGCAGTACTTC. Encoded protein: CASSQERHSYEQYF.